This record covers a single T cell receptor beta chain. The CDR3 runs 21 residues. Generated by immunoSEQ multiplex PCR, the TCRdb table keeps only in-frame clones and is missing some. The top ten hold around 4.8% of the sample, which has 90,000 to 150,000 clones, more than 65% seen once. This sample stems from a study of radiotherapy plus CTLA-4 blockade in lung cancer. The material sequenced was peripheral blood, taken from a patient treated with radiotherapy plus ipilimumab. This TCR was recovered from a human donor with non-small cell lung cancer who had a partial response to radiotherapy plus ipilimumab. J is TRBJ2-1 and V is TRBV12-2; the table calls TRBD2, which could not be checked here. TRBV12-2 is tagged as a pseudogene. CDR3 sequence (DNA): TGTGCAAGTCGCTTAATGGGACTAGCGGAGTTCCTACGGCGGACCTACAATGAGCAGTTCTTC. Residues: CASRLMGLAEFLRRTYNEQFF.